This T cell receptor (beta chain) originates from a study of blood T cell repertoires in COVID-19. Study in general: T cells, B-cell-depleted T cells, or PBMCs supplied cDNA or gDNA.

In the source study's methods: Nucleated cell number was recorded as an estimate derived from reference gene primer amplification. Measured with immunoSEQ multiplex PCR; TCRdb has only the in-frame clones, and not every one. That table is the source of V, J and clone size, and D and trimming were worked out from the DNA. The table records 150,000 to 200,000 clones, about 90% of them present only once. V lost 4 bases and J 2 bases, leaving 18 bases between the germline ends. Germline-derived CDR1 and CDR2 are SGHRS and YFSETQ. CDR3 length: 16 residues. Sequencing was done on a sample of PBMCs or T cells enriched from blood (not recorded which). The TCR was taken from a woman younger than 35 who had recovered from COVID-19. The chain is built from TRBV5-1 and TRBJ2-5, with a tentative D call TRBD1 (6 bases). CDR3 sequence reads: CASSTLTGPLQETQYF. The CDR3 nucleotides are TGCGCCAGCAGCACTTTAACAGGGCCCTTACAAGAGACCCAGTACTTC.